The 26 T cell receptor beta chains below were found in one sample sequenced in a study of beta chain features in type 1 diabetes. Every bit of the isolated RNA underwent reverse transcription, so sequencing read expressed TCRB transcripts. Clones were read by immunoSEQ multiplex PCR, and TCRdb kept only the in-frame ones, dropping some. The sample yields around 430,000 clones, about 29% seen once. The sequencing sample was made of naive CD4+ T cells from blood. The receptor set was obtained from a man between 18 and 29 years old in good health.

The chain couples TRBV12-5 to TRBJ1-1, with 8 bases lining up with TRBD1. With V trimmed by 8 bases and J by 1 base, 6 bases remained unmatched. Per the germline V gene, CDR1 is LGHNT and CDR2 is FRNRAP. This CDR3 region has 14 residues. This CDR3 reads CASWPQGANTEAFF. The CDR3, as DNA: TGTGCTAGTTGGCCCCAGGGGGCGAACACTGAAGCTTTCTTT.

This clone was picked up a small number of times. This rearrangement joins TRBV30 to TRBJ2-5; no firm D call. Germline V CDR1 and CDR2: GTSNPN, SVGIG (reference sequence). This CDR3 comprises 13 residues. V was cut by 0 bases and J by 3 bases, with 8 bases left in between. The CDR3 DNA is TGTGCCTGGAGTGTACGTCTAGAAGAGACCCAGTACTTC. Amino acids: CAWSVRLEETQYF.

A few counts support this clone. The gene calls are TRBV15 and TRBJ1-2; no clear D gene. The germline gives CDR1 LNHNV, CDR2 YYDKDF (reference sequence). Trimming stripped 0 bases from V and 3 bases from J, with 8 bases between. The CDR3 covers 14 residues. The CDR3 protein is CATSRENGYYGYTF. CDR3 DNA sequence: TGTGCCACCAGCAGAGAAAACGGGTACTATGGCTACACCTTC.

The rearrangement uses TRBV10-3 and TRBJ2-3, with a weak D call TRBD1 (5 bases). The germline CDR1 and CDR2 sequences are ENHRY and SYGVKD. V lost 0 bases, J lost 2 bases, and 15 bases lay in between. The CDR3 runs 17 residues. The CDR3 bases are TGTGCCATCAGTGAGTCGTCCTCCCTAGGGGCCACAGATACGCAGTATTTT. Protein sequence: CAISESSSLGATDTQYF.

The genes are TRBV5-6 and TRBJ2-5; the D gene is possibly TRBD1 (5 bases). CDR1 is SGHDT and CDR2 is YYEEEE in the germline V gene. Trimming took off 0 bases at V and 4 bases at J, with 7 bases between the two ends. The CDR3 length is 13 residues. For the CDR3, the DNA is TGTGCCAGCAGCTTGGACAGGAGAGAGACCCAGTACTTC. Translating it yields CASSLDRRETQYF.

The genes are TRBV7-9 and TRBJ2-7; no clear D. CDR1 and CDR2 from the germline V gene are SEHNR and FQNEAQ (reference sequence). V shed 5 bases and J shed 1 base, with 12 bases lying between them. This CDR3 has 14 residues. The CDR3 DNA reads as TGTGCCAGCAGCCGGGCCGTCCATTCCTACGAGCAGTACTTC. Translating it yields CASSRAVHSYEQYF.

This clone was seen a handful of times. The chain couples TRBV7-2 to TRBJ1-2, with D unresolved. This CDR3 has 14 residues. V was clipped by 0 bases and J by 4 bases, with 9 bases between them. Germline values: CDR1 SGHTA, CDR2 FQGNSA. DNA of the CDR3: TGTGCCAGCAGCTTAGCGCCGGGATCCTATGGCTACACCTTC. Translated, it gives CASSLAPGSYGYTF.

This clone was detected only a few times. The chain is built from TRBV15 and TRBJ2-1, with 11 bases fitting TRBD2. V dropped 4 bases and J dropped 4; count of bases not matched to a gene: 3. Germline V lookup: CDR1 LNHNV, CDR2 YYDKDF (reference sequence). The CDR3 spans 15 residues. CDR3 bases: TGTGCCACCAGCATCGGGACTAGCGGTTACAATGAGCAGTTCTTC. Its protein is CATSIGTSGYNEQFF.

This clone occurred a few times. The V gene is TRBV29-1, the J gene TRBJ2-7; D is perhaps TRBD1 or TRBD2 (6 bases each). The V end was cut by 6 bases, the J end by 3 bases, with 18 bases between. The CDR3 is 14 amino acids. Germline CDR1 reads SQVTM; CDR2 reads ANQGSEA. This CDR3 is CSVADRGLVYEQYF. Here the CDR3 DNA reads TGCAGCGTCGCGGACCGGGGGCTGGTCTACGAGCAGTACTTC.

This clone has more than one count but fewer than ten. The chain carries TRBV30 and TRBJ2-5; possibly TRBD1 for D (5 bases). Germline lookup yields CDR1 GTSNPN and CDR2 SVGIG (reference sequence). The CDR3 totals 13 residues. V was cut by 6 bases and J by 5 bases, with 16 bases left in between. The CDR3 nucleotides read TGTGCCTGCCACAGGACACAAACCGAGACCCAGTACTTC. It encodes CACHRTQTETQYF. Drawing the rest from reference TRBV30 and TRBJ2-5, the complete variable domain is SQTIHQWPATLVQPVGSPLSLECTVEGTSNPNLYWYRQAAGRGLQLLFYSVGIGQISSEVPQNLSASRPQDRQFILSSKKLLLSDSGFYLCACHRTQTETQYFGPGTRLLVL.

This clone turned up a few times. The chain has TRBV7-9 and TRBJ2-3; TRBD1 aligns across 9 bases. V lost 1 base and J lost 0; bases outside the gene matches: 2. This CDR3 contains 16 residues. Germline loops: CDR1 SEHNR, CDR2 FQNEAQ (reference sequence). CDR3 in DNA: TGTGCCAGCAGCTTAGGGGACAGGGCCAGCACAGATACGCAGTATTTT. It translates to CASSLGDRASTDTQYF.

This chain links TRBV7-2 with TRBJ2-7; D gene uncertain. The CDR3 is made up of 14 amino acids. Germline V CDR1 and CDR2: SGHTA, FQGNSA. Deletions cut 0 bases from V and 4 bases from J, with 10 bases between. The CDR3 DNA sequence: TGTGCCAGCAGCTTAGCAGCGACATCGTACGAGCAGTACTTC. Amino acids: CASSLAATSYEQYF.

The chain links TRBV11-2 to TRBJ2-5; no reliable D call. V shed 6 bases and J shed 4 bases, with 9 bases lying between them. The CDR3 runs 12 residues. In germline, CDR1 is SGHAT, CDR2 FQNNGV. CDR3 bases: TGTGCCAGCAGATTCTACAGAGAGACCCAGTACTTC. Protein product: CASRFYRETQYF.

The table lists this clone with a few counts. CDR3 residues: CASSLSFMTQETQYF. The CDR3 region has the DNA TGTGCCAGCAGTTTATCCTTTATGACTCAAGAGACCCAGTACTTC. This chain joins TRBV27 and TRBJ2-5; no clear D gene. Germline CDR1 is MNHEY and CDR2 is SMNVEV (reference sequence). CDR3 length: 15 amino acids. V lost 0 bases and J lost 2, with 10 bases in between.

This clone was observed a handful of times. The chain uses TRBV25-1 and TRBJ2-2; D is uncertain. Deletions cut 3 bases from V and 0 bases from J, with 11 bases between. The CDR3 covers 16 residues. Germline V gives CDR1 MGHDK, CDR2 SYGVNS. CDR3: CASSDAGTSNTGELFF. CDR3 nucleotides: TGTGCCAGCAGTGATGCCGGCACTTCGAACACCGGGGAGCTGTTTTTT.

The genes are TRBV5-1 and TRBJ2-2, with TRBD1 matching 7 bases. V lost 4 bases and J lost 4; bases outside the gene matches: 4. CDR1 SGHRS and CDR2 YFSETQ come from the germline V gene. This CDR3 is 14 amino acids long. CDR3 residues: CASSPDRVTGELFF. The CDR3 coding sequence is TGCGCCAGCAGCCCAGACAGGGTCACCGGGGAGCTGTTTTTT.

The CDR3 DNA is TGTGCCAGCAGCGTAGGCCCGCCTAGCGGGCGTGAGCAGTTCTTC. It translates to CASSVGPPSGREQFF. V usage is TRBV9 and J usage is TRBJ2-1; the match to TRBD2 covers 8 bases. With 0 bases clipped from V and 9 bases from J, the junction kept 8 bases outside the gene matches. Germline CDR1 is SGDLS and CDR2 is YYNGEE. This CDR3 has 15 amino acids.

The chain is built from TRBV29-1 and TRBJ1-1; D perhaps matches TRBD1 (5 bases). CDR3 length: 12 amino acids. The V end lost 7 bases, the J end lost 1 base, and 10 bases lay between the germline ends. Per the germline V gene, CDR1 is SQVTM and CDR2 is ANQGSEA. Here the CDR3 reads CSGGGSNTEAFF. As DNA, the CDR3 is TGCAGCGGTGGGGGATCGAACACTGAAGCTTTCTTT. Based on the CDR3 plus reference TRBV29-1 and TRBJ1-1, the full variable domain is SAVISQKPSRDICQRGTSLTIQCQVDSQVTMMFWYRQQPGQSLTLIATANQGSEATYESGFVIDKFPISRPNLTFSTLTVSNMSPEDSSIYLCSGGGSNTEAFFGQGTRLTVV.

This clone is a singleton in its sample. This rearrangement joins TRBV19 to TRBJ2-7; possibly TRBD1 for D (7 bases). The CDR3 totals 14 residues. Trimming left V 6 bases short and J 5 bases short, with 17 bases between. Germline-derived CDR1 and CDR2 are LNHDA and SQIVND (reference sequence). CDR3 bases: TGTGCCAGTAGCAAGGGCGGGACAGTCCACGAGCAGTACTTC. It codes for CASSKGGTVHEQYF.

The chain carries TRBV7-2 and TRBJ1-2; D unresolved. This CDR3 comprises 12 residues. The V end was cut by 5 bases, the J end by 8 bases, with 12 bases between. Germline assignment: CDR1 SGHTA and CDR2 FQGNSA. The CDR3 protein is CASSAQELGYTF. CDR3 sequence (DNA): TGTGCCAGCAGCGCCCAGGAACTCGGCTACACCTTC. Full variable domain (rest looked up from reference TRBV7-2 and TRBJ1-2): GAGVSQSPSNKVTEKGKDVELRCDPISGHTALYWYRQSLGQGLEFLIYFQGNSAPDKSGLPSDRFSAERTGGSVSTLTIQRTQQEDSAVYLCASSAQELGYTFGSGTRLTVV.

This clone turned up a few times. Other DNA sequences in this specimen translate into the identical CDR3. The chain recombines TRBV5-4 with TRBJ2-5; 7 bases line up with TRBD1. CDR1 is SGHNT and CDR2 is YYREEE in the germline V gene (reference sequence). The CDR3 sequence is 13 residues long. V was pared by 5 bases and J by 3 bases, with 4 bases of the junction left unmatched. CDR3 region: CASSWTGEETQYF. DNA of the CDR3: TGTGCCAGCAGTTGGACAGGTGAAGAGACCCAGTACTTC. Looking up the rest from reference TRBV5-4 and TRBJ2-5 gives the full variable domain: ETGVTQSPTHLIKTRGQQVTLRCSSQSGHNTVSWYQQALGQGPQFIFQYYREEENGRGNFPPRFSGLQFPNYSSELNVNALELDDSALYLCASSWTGEETQYFGPGTRLLVL.

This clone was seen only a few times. CDR3 region: CASSTSSYNEQFF. The CDR3 nucleotides are TGTGCCAGCAGTACCTCCTCCTACAATGAGCAGTTCTTC. This chain links TRBV27 with TRBJ2-1; D not resolved. Germline V gene data show CDR1 as MNHEY and CDR2 as SMNVEV (reference sequence). CDR3 length equals 13 residues. The V and J ends lost 5 bases and 0 bases respectively, with 5 bases between them.

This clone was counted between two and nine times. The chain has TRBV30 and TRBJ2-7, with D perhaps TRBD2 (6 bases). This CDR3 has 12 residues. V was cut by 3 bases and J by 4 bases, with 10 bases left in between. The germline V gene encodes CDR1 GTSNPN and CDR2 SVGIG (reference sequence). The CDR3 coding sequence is TGTGCCTGGAGACGGGGGTTATACGAGCAGTACTTC. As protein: CAWRRGLYEQYF. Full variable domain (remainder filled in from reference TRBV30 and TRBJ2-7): SQTIHQWPATLVQPVGSPLSLECTVEGTSNPNLYWYRQAAGRGLQLLFYSVGIGQISSEVPQNLSASRPQDRQFILSSKKLLLSDSGFYLCAWRRGLYEQYFGPGTRLTVT.

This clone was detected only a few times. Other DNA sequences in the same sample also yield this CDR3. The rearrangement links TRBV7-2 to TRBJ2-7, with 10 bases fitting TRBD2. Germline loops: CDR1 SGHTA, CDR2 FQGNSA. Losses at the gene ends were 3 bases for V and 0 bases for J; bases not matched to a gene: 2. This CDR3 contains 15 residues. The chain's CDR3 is CASSLTSGSSYEQYF. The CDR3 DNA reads TGTGCCAGCAGCTTGACTAGCGGGTCCTCCTACGAGCAGTACTTC.

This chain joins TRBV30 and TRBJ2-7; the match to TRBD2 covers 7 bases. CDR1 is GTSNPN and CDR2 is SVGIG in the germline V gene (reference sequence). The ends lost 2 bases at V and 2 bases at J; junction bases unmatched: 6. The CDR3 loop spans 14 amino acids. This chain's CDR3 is CAWSLVGGPYEQYF. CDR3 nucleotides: TGTGCCTGGAGTCTGGTGGGAGGGCCCTACGAGCAGTACTTC.

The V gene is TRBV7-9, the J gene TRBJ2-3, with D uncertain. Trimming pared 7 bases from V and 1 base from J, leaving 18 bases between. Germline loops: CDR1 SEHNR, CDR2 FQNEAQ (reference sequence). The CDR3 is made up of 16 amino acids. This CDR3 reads CASTHLKDSGTDTQYF. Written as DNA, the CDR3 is TGTGCCAGCACTCACCTCAAGGATTCGGGCACAGATACGCAGTATTTT.